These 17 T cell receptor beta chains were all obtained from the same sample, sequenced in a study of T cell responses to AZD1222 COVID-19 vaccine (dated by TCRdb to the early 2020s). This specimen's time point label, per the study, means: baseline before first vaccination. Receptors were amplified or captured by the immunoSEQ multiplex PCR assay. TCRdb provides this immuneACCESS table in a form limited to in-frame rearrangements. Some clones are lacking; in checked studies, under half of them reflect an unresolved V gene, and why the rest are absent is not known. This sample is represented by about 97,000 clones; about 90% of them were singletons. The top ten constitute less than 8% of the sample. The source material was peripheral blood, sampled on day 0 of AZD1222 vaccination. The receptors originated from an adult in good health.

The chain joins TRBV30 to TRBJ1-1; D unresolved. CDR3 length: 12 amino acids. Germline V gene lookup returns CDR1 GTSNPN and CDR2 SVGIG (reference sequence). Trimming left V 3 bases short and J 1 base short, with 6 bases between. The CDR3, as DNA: TGTGCCTGGAGAAGGGAGAACACTGAAGCTTTCTTT. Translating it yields CAWRRENTEAFF.

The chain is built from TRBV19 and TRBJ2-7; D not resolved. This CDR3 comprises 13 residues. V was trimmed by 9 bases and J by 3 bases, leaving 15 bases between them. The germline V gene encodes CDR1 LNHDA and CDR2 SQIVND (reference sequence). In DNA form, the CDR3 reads TGTGCCAGCCGACATCCTCTAGGCTACGAGCAGTACTTC. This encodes CASRHPLGYEQYF.

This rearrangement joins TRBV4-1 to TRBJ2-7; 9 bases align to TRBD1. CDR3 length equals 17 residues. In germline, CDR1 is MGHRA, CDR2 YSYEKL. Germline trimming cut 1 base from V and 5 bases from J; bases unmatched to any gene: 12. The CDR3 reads CASSQGPAGQGANEQYF. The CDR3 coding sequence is TGCGCCAGCAGCCAAGGGCCCGCGGGACAGGGTGCAAACGAGCAGTACTTC.

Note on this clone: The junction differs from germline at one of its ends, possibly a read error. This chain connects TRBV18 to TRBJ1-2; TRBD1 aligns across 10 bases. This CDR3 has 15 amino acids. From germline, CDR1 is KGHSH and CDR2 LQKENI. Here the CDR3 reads CASSPLGQGSYGYTF. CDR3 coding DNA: TGTGCCAGCTCACCATTGGGACAGGGGTCCTATGGCTACACTTTC. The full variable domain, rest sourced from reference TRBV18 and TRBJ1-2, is NAGVMQNPRHLVRRRGQEARLRCSPMKGHSHVYWYRQLPEEGLKFMVYLQKENIIDESGMPKERFSAEFPKEGPSILRIQQVVRGDSAAYFCASSPLGQGSYGYTFGSGTRLTVV.

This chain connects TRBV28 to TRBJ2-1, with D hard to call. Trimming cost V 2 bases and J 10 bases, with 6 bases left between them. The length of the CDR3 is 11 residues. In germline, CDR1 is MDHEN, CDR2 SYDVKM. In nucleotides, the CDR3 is TGTGCCAGCAGTTTAGGGCGGGAGCAGTTCTTC. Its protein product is CASSLGREQFF.

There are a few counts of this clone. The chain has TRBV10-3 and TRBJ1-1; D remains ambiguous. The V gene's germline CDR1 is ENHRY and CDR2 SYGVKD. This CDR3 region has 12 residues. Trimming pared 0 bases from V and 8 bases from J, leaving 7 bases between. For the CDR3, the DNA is TGTGCCATCAGTGAGTCGACTCTAGAAGCTTTCTTT. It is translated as CAISESTLEAFF.

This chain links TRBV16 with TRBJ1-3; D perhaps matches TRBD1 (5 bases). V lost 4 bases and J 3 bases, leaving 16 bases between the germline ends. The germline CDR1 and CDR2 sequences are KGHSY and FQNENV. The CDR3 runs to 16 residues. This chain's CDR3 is CASSPTPSGNGNTIYF. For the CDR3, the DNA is TGTGCCAGCAGCCCAACCCCCTCAGGGAATGGAAACACCATATATTTT.

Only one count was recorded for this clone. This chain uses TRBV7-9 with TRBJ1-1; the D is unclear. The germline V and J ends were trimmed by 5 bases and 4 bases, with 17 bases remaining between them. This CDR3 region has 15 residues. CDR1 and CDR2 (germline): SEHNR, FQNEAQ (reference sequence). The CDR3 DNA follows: TGTGCCAGCAGCCCGTTGGGTCATGAGGGCACTGAAGCTTTCTTT. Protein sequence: CASSPLGHEGTEAFF.

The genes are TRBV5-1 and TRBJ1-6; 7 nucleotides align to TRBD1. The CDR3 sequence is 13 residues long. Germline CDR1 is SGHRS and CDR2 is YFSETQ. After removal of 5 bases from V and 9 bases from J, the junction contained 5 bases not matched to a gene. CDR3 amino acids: CASSQGGASPLHF. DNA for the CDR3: TGCGCCAGCAGTCAGGGGGGGGCTTCACCCCTCCACTTT.

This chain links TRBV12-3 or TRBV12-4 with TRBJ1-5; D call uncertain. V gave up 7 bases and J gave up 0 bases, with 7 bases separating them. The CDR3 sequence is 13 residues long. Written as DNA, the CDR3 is TGTGCCAGCAAGGATTATAGCAATCAGCCCCAGCATTTT. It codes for CASKDYSNQPQHF.

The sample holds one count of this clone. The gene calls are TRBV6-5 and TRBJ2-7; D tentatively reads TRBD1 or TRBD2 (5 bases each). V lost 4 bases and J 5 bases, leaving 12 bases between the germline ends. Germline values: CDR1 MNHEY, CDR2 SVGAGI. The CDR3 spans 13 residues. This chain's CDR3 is CASSSPVGDEQYF. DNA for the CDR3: TGTGCCAGCAGTTCCCCTGTGGGGGACGAGCAGTACTTC.

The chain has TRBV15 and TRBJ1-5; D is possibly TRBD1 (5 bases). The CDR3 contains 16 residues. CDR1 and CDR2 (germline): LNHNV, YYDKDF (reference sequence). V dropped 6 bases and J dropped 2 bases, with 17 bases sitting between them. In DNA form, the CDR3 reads TGTGCCACCAGTCGTCAGGGTACATGGGGCAATCAGCCCCAGCATTTT. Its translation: CATSRQGTWGNQPQHF.

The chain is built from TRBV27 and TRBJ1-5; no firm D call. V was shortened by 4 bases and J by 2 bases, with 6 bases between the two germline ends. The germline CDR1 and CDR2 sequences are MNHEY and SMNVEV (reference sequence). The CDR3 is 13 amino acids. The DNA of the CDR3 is TGTGCCAGCAGTTCCACAGGCAATCAGCCCCAGCATTTT. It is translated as CASSSTGNQPQHF.

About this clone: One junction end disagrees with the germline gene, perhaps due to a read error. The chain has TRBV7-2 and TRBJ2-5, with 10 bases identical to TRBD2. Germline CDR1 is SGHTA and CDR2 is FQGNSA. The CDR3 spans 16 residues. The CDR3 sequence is CATSPRLAGVSRAQYF. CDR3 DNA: TGTGCCACCAGCCCGCGGCTAGCGGGAGTTTCCAGGGCCCAGTACTTC.

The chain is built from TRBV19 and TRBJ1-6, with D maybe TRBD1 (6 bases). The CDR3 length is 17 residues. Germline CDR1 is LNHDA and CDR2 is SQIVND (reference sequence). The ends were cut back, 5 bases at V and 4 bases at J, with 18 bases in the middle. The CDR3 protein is CASSVPPGTLYNSPLHF. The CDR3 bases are TGTGCCAGTAGTGTCCCACCCGGGACACTGTATAATTCACCCCTCCACTTT.

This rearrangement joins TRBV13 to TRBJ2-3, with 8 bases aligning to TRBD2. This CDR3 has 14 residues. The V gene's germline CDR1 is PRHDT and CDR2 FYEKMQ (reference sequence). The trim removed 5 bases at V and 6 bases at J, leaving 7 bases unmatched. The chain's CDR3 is CASSPKGLGDTQYF. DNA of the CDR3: TGTGCCAGCAGCCCAAAGGGACTAGGGGATACGCAGTATTTT.

Here the CDR3 reads CASSPNRGPQHF. In DNA, the CDR3 is TGTGCCAGCAGTCCTAACCGAGGGCCCCAGCATTTT. The V gene is TRBV6-5, the J gene TRBJ1-5; D not certain. This CDR3 contains 12 residues. V gave up 5 bases and J gave up 9 bases, with 11 bases separating them. Germline values: CDR1 MNHEY, CDR2 SVGAGI.